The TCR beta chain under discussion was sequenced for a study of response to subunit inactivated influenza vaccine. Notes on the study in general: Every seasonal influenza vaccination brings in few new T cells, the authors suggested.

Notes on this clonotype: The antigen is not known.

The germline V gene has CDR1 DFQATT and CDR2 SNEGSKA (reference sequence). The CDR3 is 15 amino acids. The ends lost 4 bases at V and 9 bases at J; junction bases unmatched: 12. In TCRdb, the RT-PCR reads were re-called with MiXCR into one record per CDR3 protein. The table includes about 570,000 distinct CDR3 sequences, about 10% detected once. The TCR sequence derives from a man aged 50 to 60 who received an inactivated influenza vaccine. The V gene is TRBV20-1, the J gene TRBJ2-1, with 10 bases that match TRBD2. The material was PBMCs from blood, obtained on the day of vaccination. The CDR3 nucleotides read TGCAGTGCTAACAAAGCGGGGGGGCCATCGGGTGAGCAGTTCTTC. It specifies CSANKAGGPSGEQFF.